What follows are 7 T cell receptor beta chains derived from one specimen sequenced in a study of shared clonotypes between healthy human individuals. Generated by immunoSEQ multiplex PCR, the TCRdb table keeps only in-frame clones and is missing some. Of some 1,900,000 clones in the sample, about 95% were seen once. Naive-designated CD8 cells lacked CD45RO, were positively enriched for CCR7, and omitted terminally differentiated effector memory CD45RA+ cells. The sequenced sample was naive CD8+ T cells sorted from blood. The receptors here all came from a man younger than 30 in good health.

The genes are TRBV9 and TRBJ2-7, with D perhaps matching TRBD1 (5 bases). Germline CDR1 reads SGDLS; CDR2 reads YYNGEE. Trimming pared 3 bases from V and 3 bases from J, leaving 19 bases between. CDR3 length: 16 amino acids. The CDR3 loop reads CASSEGVDVGVYEQYF. DNA for the CDR3: TGTGCCAGCAGCGAAGGGGTTGACGTTGGAGTCTACGAGCAGTACTTC. Complete variable domain (other parts from reference TRBV9 and TRBJ2-7): DSGVTQTPKHLITATGQRVTLRCSPRSGDLSVYWYQQSLDQGLQFLIQYYNGEERAKGNILERFSAQQFPDLHSELNLSSLELGDSALYFCASSEGVDVGVYEQYFGPGTRLTVT.

This sequence joins TRBV6-5 and TRBJ2-3, with unresolved D. This CDR3 comprises 15 residues. V was pared by 5 bases and J by 0 bases, with 12 bases between. Germline V gene lookup returns CDR1 MNHEY and CDR2 SVGAGI. This CDR3 is CASSALAGSTDTQYF. The CDR3 coding sequence is TGTGCCAGCAGTGCACTGGCCGGAAGCACAGATACGCAGTATTTT.

A word on this clone: A read error may explain this, as a much larger clone is one base away. V gene TRBV28 combines with J gene TRBJ2-5; no firm D call. Germline lookup yields CDR1 MDHEN and CDR2 SYDVKM. The CDR3 covers 11 residues. The germline V and J ends were trimmed by 4 bases and 4 bases, with 4 bases remaining between them. CDR3: CASSYGETQYF. CDR3 coding DNA: TGTGCCAGCAGTTATGGAGAGACCCAGTACTTC.

This clone was seen once. The rearrangement uses TRBV11-3 and TRBJ2-2; TRBD2 agrees at 7 bases. With V trimmed by 5 bases and J by 8 bases, 17 bases remained unmatched. Germline V gene data show CDR1 as SGHNT and CDR2 as YENEEA. The CDR3 extends over 17 amino acids. The CDR3 loop is CASSLGRGRAAPGELFF. Here the CDR3 DNA reads TGTGCCAGCAGCCTCGGTCGGGGGAGGGCCGCCCCGGGGGAGCTGTTTTTT. The entire variable domain, with the rest obtained from reference TRBV11-3 and TRBJ2-2, is as follows: EAGVVQSPRYKIIEKKQPVAFWCNPISGHNTLYWYLQNLGQGPELLIRYENEEAVDDSQLPKDRFSAERLKGVDSTLKIQPAELGDSAVYLCASSLGRGRAAPGELFFGEGSRLTVL.

The chain recombines TRBV27 with TRBJ2-7; 7 positions agree with TRBD2. Germline V CDR1 and CDR2: MNHEY, SMNVEV (reference sequence). V dropped 2 bases and J dropped 2; count of bases not matched to a gene: 3. The length of the CDR3 is 14 residues. CDR3 nucleotide sequence: TGTGCCAGCAGTTTAACTAGCGAGGCCTACGAGCAGTACTTC. The encoded protein is CASSLTSEAYEQYF.

V is TRBV11-2 and J is TRBJ2-7; D possibly corresponds to TRBD1 (5 bases). This CDR3 region has 15 residues. CDR1 is SGHAT, CDR2 FQNNGV, per germline. The V and J ends lost 0 bases and 3 bases respectively, with 12 bases between them. CDR3 DNA sequence: TGTGCCAGCAGCTTAGAGGGCAGGGCGATCTACGAGCAGTACTTC. Translation: CASSLEGRAIYEQYF.

The V gene is TRBV4-1, the J gene TRBJ1-2, with 7 nucleotides matching TRBD1. There are 16 residues in the CDR3. CDR1 and CDR2 (germline): MGHRA, YSYEKL. V lost 4 bases to trimming and J lost 6 bases; unmatched junction nucleotides: 14. This CDR3 is CASSPQGGSIYDGYTF. CDR3 in DNA: TGCGCCAGCAGCCCTCAGGGGGGAAGTATCTATGATGGCTACACCTTC.